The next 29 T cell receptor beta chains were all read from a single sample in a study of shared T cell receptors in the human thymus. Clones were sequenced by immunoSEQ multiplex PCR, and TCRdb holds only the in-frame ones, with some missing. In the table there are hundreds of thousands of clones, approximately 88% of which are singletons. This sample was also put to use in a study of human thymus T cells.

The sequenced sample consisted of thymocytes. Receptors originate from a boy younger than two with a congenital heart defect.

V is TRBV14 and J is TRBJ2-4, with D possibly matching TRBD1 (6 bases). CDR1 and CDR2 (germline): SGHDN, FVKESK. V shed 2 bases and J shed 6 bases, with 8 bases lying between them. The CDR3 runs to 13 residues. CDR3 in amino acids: CASSQPDRNIQYF. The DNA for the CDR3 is TGTGCCAGCAGCCAACCGGACAGAAACATTCAGTACTTC.

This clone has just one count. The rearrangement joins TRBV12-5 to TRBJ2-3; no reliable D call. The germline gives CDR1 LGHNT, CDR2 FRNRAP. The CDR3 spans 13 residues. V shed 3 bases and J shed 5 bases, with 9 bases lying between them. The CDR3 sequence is CASGLAREDTQYF. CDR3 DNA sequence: TGTGCTAGTGGTTTAGCGAGAGAAGATACGCAGTATTTT.

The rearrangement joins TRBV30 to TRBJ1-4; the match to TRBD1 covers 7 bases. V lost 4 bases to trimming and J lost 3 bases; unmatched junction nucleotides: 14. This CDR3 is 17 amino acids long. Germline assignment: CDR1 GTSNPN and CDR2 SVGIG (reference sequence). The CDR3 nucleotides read TGTGCCTGGACCCAACCACGGAAGGGGGCTGCTAATGAAAAACTGTTTTTT. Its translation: CAWTQPRKGAANEKLFF. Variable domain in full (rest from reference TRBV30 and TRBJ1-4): SQTIHQWPATLVQPVGSPLSLECTVEGTSNPNLYWYRQAAGRGLQLLFYSVGIGQISSEVPQNLSASRPQDRQFILSSKKLLLSDSGFYLCAWTQPRKGAANEKLFFGSGTQLSVL.

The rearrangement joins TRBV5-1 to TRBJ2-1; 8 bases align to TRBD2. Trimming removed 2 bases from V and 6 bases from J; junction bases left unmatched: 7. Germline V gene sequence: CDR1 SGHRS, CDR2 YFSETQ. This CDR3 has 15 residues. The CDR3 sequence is CASSLFSGDGNEQFF. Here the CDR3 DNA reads TGCGCCAGCAGCTTATTTAGCGGGGATGGCAATGAGCAGTTCTTC. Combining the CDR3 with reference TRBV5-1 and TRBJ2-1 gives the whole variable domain KAGVTQTPRYLIKTRGQQVTLSCSPISGHRSVSWYQQTPGQGLQFLFEYFSETQRNKGNFPGRFSGRQFSNSRSEMNVSTLELGDSALYLCASSLFSGDGNEQFFGPGTRLTVL.

The CDR3 is CSAPGLPPLYF. The CDR3 nucleotides read TGCAGTGCGCCTGGACTCCCCCCCCTGTACTTC. The rearrangement links TRBV20-1 to TRBJ2-5; D may be TRBD2 (5 bases). The CDR3 consists of 11 residues. Germline V gene data show CDR1 as DFQATT and CDR2 as SNEGSKA (reference sequence). V lost 6 bases, J lost 13 bases, and 18 bases lay in between.

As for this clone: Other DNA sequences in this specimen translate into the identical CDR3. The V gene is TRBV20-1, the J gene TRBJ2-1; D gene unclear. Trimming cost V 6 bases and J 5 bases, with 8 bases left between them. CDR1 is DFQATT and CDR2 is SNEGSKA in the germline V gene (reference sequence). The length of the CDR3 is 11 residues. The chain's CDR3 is CSARRDNEQFF. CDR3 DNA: TGCAGTGCAAGACGGGACAATGAGCAGTTCTTC.

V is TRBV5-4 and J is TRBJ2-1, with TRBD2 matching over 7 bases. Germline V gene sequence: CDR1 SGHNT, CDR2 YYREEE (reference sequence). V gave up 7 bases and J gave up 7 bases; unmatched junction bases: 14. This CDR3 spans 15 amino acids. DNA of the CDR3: TGTGCCAGCTTGCCTGGGCGGGAGAGTGTGAATGAGCAGTTCTTC. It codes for CASLPGRESVNEQFF. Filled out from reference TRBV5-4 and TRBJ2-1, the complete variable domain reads ETGVTQSPTHLIKTRGQQVTLRCSSQSGHNTVSWYQQALGQGPQFIFQYYREEENGRGNFPPRFSGLQFPNYSSELNVNALELDDSALYLCASLPGRESVNEQFFGPGTRLTVL.

This chain's CDR3 is CASSQRVPGQEADTQYF. CDR3 sequence (DNA): TGTGCCAGCAGTCAAAGGGTCCCGGGACAGGAGGCAGATACGCAGTATTTT. J is TRBJ2-3 and V is TRBV27, with 8 bases identical to TRBD1. The CDR3 has 17 amino acids. Germline V gives CDR1 MNHEY, CDR2 SMNVEV (reference sequence). With V trimmed by 5 bases and J by 4 bases, 14 bases remained unmatched.

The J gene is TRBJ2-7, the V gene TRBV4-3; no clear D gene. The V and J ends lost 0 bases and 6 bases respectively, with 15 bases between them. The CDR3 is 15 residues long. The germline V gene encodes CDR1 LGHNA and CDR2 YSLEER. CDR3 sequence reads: CASSQEFPGSGEQYF. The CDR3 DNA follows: TGCGCCAGCAGCCAAGAGTTTCCCGGATCGGGCGAGCAGTACTTC.

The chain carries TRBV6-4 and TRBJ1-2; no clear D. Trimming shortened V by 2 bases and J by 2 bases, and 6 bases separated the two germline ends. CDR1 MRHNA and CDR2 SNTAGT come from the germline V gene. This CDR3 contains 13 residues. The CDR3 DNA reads TGTGCCAGCAGTGACGGGCGCAACTATGGCTACACCTTC. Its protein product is CASSDGRNYGYTF.

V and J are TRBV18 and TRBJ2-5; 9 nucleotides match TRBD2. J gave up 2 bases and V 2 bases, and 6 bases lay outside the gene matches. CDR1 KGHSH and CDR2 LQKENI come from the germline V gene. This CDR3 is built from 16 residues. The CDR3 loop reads CASSPSSGTVQETQYF. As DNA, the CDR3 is TGTGCCAGCTCACCATCTAGCGGGACCGTTCAAGAGACCCAGTACTTC.

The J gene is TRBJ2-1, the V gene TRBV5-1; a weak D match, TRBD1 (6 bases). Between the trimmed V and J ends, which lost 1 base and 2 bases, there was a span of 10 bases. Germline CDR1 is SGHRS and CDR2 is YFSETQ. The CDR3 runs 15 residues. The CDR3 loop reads CASSLMAGAYNEQFF. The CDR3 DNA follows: TGCGCCAGCAGCTTGATGGCAGGGGCCTACAATGAGCAGTTCTTC.

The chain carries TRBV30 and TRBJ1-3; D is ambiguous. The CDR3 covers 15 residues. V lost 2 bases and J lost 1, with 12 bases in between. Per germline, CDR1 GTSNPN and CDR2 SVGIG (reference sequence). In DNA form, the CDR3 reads TGTGCCTGGAGTCGGGGATATTGGTCTGGAAACACCATATATTTT. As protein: CAWSRGYWSGNTIYF.

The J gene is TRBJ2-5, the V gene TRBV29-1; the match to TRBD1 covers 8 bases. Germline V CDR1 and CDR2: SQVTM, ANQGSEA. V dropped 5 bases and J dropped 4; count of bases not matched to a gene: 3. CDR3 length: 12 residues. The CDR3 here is CSVSGTGETQYF. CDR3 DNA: TGCAGCGTTTCCGGGACAGGAGAGACCCAGTACTTC.

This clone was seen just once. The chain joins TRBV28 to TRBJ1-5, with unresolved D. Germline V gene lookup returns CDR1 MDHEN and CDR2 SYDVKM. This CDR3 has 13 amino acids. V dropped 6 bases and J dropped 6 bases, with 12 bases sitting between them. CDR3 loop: CASSPLPFQPQHF. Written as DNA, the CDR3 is TGTGCCAGCAGCCCCCTTCCCTTTCAGCCCCAGCATTTT.

Here the CDR3 DNA reads TGTGCCAGCAGCGGAAACCGGACAGGGGGAGCGGGAATGGATACGCAGTATTTT. This gives the protein CASSGNRTGGAGMDTQYF. J is TRBJ2-3 and V is TRBV27; 10 bases fit TRBD1. This CDR3 has 18 amino acids. The junction had 18 bases not matched to a gene; V was cut back by 6 bases and J by 6 bases. Looked up from germline, CDR1 is MNHEY and CDR2 is SMNVEV (reference sequence).

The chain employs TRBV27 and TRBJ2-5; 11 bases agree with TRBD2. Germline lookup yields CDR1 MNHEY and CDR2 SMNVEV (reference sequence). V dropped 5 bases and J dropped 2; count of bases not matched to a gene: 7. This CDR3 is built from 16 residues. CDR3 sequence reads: CASSPTTSGEQETQYF. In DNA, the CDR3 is TGTGCCAGCAGTCCGACGACTAGCGGGGAGCAAGAGACCCAGTACTTC.

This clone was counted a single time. The CDR3 sequence: CASSDRGLNEQYF. The CDR3 DNA sequence: TGTGCCAGCAGCGACAGGGGGCTGAACGAGCAGTACTTC. This rearrangement joins TRBV6-5 to TRBJ2-7; 10 bases fit TRBD1. The CDR3 contains 13 residues. V lost 6 bases and J lost 5; bases outside the gene matches: 4. Looked up from germline, CDR1 is MNHEY and CDR2 is SVGAGI.

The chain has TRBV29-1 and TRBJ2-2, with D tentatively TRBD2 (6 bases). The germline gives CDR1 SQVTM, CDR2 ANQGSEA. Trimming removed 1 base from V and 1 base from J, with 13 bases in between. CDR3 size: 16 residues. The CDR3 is CSVEAGGRQNTGELFF. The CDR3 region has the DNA TGCAGCGTTGAAGCCGGAGGGAGGCAGAACACCGGGGAGCTGTTTTTT.

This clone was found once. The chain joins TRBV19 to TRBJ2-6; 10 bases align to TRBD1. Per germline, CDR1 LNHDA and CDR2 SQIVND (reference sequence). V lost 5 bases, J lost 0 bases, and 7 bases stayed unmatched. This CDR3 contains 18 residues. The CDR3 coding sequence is TGTGCCAGTAGTGCGTCCGGACAGGGGGACTCTGGGGCCAACGTCCTGACTTTC. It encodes CASSASGQGDSGANVLTF.

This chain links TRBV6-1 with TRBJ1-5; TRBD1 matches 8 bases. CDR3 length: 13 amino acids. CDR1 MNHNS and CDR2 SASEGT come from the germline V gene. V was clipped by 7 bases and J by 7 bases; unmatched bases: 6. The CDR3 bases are TGTGCCAGCAACGGACAGGGAGGGCAGCCCCAGCATTTT. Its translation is CASNGQGGQPQHF.

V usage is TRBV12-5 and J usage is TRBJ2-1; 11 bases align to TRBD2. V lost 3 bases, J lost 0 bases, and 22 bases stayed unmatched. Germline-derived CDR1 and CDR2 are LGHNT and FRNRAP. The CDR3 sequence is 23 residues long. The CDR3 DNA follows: TGTGCTAGTGGTTTTGCCTTTTGCCGGGGGACTAGCGGTTGGGGGGGCTCCTACAATGAGCAGTTCTTC. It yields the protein CASGFAFCRGTSGWGGSYNEQFF.

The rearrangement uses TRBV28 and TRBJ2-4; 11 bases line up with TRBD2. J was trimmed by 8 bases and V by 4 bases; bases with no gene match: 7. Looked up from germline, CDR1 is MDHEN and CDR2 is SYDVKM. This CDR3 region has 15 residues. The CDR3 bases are TGTGCCAGCAGTTGGGTAGCGGGAGGGGGAGACATTCAGTACTTC. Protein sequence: CASSWVAGGGDIQYF.

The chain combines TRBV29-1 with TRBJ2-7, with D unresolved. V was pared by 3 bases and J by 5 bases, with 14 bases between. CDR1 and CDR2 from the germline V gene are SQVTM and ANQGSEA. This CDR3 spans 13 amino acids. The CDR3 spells CSVDSDKPHEQYF. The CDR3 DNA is TGCAGCGTTGACTCTGATAAGCCCCACGAGCAGTACTTC.

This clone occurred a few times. CDR3 DNA: TGTGCCAGCAGCTCTAACCGGAATCAGCCCCAGCATTTT. It specifies CASSSNRNQPQHF. This sequence joins TRBV5-6 and TRBJ1-5; no reliable D call. Germline V CDR1 and CDR2: SGHDT, YYEEEE. The germline V and J ends were trimmed by 3 bases and 4 bases, with 8 bases remaining between them. The CDR3 length is 13 residues.

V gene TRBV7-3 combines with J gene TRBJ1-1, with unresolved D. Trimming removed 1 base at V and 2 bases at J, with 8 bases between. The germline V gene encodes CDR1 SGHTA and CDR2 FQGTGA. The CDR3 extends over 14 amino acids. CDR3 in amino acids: CASSLRRVNTEAFF. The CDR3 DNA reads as TGTGCCAGCAGCTTAAGGCGGGTTAACACTGAAGCTTTCTTT.

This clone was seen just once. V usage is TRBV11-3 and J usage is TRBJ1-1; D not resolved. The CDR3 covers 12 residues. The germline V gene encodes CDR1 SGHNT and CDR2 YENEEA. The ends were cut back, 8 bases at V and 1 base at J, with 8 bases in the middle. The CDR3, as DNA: TGTGCCAGCTGCGAGAAGAACACTGAAGCTTTCTTT. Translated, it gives CASCEKNTEAFF.

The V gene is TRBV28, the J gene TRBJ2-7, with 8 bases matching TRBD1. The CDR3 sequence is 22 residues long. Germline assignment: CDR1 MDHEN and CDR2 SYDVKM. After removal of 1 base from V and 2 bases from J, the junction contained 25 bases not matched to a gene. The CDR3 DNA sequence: TGTGCCAGCAGTTTATCCCCTCCCCTCAGGGGGCCTCAGCTAGCCACTACCTACGAGCAGTACTTC. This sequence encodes CASSLSPPLRGPQLATTYEQYF.

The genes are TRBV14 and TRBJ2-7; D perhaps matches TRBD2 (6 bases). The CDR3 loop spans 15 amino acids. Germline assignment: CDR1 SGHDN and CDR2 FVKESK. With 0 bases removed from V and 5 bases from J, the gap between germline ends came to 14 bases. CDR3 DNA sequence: TGTGCCAGCAGCCAAGAACGAGGGAGGACCCACGAGCAGTACTTC. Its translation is CASSQERGRTHEQYF.